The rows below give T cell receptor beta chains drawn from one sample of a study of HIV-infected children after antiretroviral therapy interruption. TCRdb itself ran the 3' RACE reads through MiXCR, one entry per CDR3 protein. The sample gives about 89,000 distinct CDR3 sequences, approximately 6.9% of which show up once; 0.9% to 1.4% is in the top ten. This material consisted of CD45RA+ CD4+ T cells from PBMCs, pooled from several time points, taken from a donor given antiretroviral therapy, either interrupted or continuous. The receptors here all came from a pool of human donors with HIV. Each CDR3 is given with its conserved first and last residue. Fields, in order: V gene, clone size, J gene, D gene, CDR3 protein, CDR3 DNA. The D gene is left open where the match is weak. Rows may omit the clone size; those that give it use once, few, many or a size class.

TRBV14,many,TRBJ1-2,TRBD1,CASSQKVGRGYYGYTF,TGTGCCAGCAGCCAGAAGGTTGGCAGGGGGTACTATGGCTACACCTTC
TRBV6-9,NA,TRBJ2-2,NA,CASSPSPSSTGELFF,TGTGCCAGCAGTCCCTCCCCTTCTAGCACCGGGGAGCTGTTTTTT
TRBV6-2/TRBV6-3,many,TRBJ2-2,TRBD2,CASSPRGAGASGELFF,TGTGCCAGCAGTCCCCGGGGAGCGGGAGCGTCCGGGGAGCTGTTTTTT
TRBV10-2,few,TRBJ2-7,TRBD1,CASSGPNRDRKSKTYEQYF,TGCGCCAGCAGTGGCCCGAACCGGGACAGGAAAAGCAAAACCTACGAGCAGTACTTC
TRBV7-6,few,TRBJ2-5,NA,CASSQSAQETQYF,TGTGCCAGCAGTCAGTCCGCCCAAGAGACCCAGTACTTC
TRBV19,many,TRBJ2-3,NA,CASSFGRARAADTQYF,TGTGCCAGTAGTTTCGGAAGGGCCCGAGCAGCAGATACGCAGTATTTT
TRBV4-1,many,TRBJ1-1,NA,CASSQSPLGAARNTEAFF,TGCGCCAGCAGCCAATCTCCCCTGGGGGCAGCGCGGAACACTGAAGCTTTCTTT
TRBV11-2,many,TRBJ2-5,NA,CASSLGASTAETQYF,TGTGCCAGCAGCTTAGGGGCTTCAACAGCAGAGACCCAGTACTTC
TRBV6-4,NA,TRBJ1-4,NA,CASQNGVVEKLFF,TGTGCCAGCCAAAACGGCGTAGTGGAAAAACTGTTTTTT
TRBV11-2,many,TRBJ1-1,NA,CASSLMQGKEAFF,TGTGCCAGCAGCTTAATGCAGGGGAAGGAGGCTTTCTTT
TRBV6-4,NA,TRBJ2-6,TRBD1,CASSDASRQGLGSGANVLTF,TGTGCCAGCAGTGACGCCTCCCGACAGGGCCTGGGCTCTGGGGCCAACGTCCTGACTTTC
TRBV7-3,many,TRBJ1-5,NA,CASSSMGRNQPQHF,TGTGCCAGCAGCTCGATGGGGCGCAATCAGCCCCAGCATTTT
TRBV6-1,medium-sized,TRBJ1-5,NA,CASSPRGQPNQPQHF,TGTGCCAGCAGCCCCAGAGGACAGCCCAATCAGCCCCAGCATTTT
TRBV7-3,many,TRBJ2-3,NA,CASSLLPGRNTDTQYF,TGTGCCAGCAGCTTACTTCCGGGGAGGAACACAGATACGCAGTATTTT
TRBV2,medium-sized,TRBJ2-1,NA,CASIWQLKDEQFF,TGTGCCAGCATTTGGCAGCTTAAGGATGAGCAGTTCTTC
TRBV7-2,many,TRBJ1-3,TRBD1,CASSWTGIPGNTIYF,TGTGCCAGCAGCTGGACAGGGATTCCCGGAAACACCATATATTTT
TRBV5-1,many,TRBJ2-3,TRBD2,CASSLSHSRGGPDTQYF,TGCGCCAGCAGCTTGTCTCATTCCCGGGGGGGTCCAGATACGCAGTATTTT
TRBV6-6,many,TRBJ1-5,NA,CASSYSGPTYNQPQHF,TGTGCCAGCAGTTACTCAGGGCCGACCTACAATCAGCCCCAGCATTTT
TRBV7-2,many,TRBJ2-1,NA,CASSLATAYNEQFF,TGTGCCAGCAGCTTAGCCACGGCCTACAATGAGCAGTTCTTC
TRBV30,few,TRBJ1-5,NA,CAWSLQGNQPQHF,TGTGCCTGGAGTTTACAGGGAAATCAGCCCCAGCATTTT
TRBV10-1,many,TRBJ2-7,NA,CASRKDGSSYEQYF,TGCGCCAGCAGGAAGGACGGAAGCTCCTACGAGCAGTACTTC
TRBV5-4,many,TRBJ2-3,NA,CASSLEGTSRGDTQYF,TGTGCCAGCAGCTTGGAAGGGACTTCCAGGGGTGATACGCAGTATTTT
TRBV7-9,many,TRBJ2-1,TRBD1,CASSLGQGALAEQFF,TGTGCCAGCAGCTTGGGACAGGGGGCGCTCGCTGAGCAGTTCTTC
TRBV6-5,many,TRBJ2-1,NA,CASRGAGTVNEQFF,TGTGCCAGCAGGGGAGCCGGGACGGTGAATGAGCAGTTCTTC
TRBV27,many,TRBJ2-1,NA,CASAFRYREFTYNEQFF,TGTGCCAGCGCCTTCCGGTACAGGGAGTTCACCTACAATGAGCAGTTCTTC
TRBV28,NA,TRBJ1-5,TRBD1,CASSPRRDRGSNQPQHF,TGTGCCAGCAGCCCGCGCCGGGACAGGGGAAGCAATCAGCCCCAGCATTTT
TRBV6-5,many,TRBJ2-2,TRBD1,CASSNPTGVGTGELFF,TGTGCCAGCAGTAACCCGACAGGGGTGGGCACCGGGGAGCTGTTTTTT
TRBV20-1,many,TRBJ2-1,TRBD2,CSAWTSGGSYNEQFF,TGCAGTGCGTGGACTAGCGGGGGCTCCTACAATGAGCAGTTCTTC
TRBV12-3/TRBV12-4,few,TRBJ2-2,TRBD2,CASSPGGRGGAGELFF,TGTGCCAGCAGCCCAGGGGGGCGGGGGGGCGCCGGGGAGCTGTTTTTT
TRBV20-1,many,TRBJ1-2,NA,CSATSRQGTYGYTF,TGCAGTGCCACTAGTAGGCAGGGTACCTATGGCTACACCTTC
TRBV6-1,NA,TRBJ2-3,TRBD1,CASSGPGTDTDTQYF,TGTGCCAGCAGTGGACCCGGGACAGACACAGATACGCAGTATTTT
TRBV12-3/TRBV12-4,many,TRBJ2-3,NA,CASSDGTTSTDTQYF,TGTGCCAGCAGTGACGGGACGACTAGCACAGATACGCAGTATTTT
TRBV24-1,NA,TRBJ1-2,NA,CATSANPGGRGDYGYTF,TGTGCCACCAGTGCCAATCCTGGGGGCAGGGGAGACTATGGCTACACCTTC
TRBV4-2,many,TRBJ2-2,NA,CASSQEGPLGTGELFF,TGTGCCAGCAGCCAAGAAGGGCCCCTCGGCACCGGGGAGCTGTTTTTT
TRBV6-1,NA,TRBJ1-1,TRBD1,CASRETGAPNTEAFF,TGTGCCAGCAGAGAGACAGGGGCCCCGAACACTGAAGCTTTCTTT